A selection of T cell receptor beta chains follows, all from one sample in a study of blood T cell repertoires in COVID-19. Profiling relied on immunoSEQ multiplex PCR, and the TCRdb table lists in-frame clones only, not all of them. This sample has roughly 320,000 clones; approximately 90% occur once, and the top ten carry roughly 3.9%. Material for sequencing was PBMCs or T cells enriched from blood (not recorded which). These receptors were taken from a woman aged 25 to 39 who had been exposed to COVID-19. CDR3s include the opening cysteine and the closing phenylalanine or tryptophan. The order of the fields is CDR3 protein, V gene.

CDR3aa: CASSSIAGGNTDTQYF
v_gene: TRBV7-3

CDR3aa: CASSLGTVKNEKLFF
v_gene: TRBV5-4

CDR3aa: CAISEGGGYNEQFF
v_gene: TRBV10-3

CDR3aa: CASSLWASGAQETQYF
v_gene: TRBV7-2

CDR3aa: CASSPGGGASYEQYF
v_gene: TRBV9

CDR3aa: CATSTQETQYF
v_gene: TRBV24-1

CDR3aa: CASSRESGELFF
v_gene: TRBV5-5

CDR3aa: CASSESSSYNSPLHF
v_gene: TRBV10-2

CDR3aa: CASSIYGTGTYEQYF
v_gene: TRBV7-9

CDR3aa: CASRRGNRETEAFF
v_gene: TRBV27

CDR3aa: CASRAGYEQYF
v_gene: TRBV6-5

CDR3aa: CASSLRGGGSGNTIYF
v_gene: TRBV5-4

CDR3aa: CASSLAGPGAQPQHF
v_gene: TRBV7-9

CDR3aa: CATSDLRDKKWDGYTF
v_gene: TRBV24-1

CDR3aa: CASSLRTGLNTGELFF
v_gene: TRBV14

CDR3aa: CASSPLGLAVSYEQYF
v_gene: TRBV18

CDR3aa: CASSIGQLQIHGYTF
v_gene: TRBV19

CDR3aa: CASSREANQPQHF
v_gene: TRBV7-8

CDR3aa: CASSGSSGGASTGELFF
v_gene: TRBV2

CDR3aa: CASSLVVRLTYNEQFF
v_gene: TRBV5-1

CDR3aa: CASSLLVVQETQYF
v_gene: TRBV5-6

CDR3aa: CASSRQEVSNQPQHF
v_gene: TRBV6-5

CDR3aa: CASSRESTDTQYF
v_gene: TRBV6-5

CDR3aa: CAITRTSGGAPGSYNEQFF
v_gene: TRBV10-3

CDR3aa: CASSLAPTGRSQETQYF
v_gene: TRBV5-4

CDR3aa: CASSPQGATEAFF
v_gene: TRBV7-3

CDR3aa: CASSFRLAGVLREQETQYF
v_gene: TRBV5-1

CDR3aa: CASSVLDRGWGETQYF
v_gene: TRBV6-1

CDR3aa: CASKLMPTLPNTEAFF
v_gene: TRBV5-1

CDR3aa: CASSLAGPYEQYF
v_gene: TRBV7-9

CDR3aa: CASSERKGDYNEQFF
v_gene: TRBV10-1

CDR3aa: CATSTRQSPYNEQFF
v_gene: TRBV15

CDR3aa: CSVEWANPNTGELFF
v_gene: TRBV29-1

CDR3aa: CASSLGGTTDTQYF
v_gene: TRBV6-5

CDR3aa: CASRRQGAREKLFF
v_gene: TRBV6-5

CDR3aa: CASSLGYRLTGHDTEAFF
v_gene: TRBV5-1

CDR3aa: CAISSGQVNQPQHF
v_gene: TRBV10-3

CDR3aa: CASSFGGGADETQYF
v_gene: TRBV11-2

CDR3aa: CASSLRFRTGDGGELFF
v_gene: TRBV7-9